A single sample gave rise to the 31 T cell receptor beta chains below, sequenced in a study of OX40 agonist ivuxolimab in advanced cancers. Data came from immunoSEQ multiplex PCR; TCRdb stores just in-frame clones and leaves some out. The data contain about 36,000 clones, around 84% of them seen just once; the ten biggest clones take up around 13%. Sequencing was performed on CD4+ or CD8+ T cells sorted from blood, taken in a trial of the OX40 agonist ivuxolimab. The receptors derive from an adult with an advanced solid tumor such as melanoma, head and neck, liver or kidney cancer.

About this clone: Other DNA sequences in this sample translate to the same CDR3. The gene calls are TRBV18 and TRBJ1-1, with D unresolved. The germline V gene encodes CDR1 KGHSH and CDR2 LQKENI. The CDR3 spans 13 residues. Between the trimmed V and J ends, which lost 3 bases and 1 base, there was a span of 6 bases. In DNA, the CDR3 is TGTGCCAGCTCACCGACGGGGAACACTGAAGCTTTCTTT. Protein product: CASSPTGNTEAFF. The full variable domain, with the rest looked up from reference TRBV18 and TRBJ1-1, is NAGVMQNPRHLVRRRGQEARLRCSPMKGHSHVYWYRQLPEEGLKFMVYLQKENIIDESGMPKERFSAEFPKEGPSILRIQQVVRGDSAAYFCASSPTGNTEAFFGQGTRLTVV.

The CDR3 is CASRGVNTEAFF. The CDR3 nucleotides are TGTGCCAGCAGAGGGGTCAACACTGAAGCTTTCTTT. The gene calls are TRBV28 and TRBJ1-1; tentative D call: TRBD1 (5 bases). The germline V and J ends were trimmed by 6 bases and 2 bases, with 7 bases remaining between them. The length of the CDR3 is 12 residues. Germline V gene data show CDR1 as MDHEN and CDR2 as SYDVKM.

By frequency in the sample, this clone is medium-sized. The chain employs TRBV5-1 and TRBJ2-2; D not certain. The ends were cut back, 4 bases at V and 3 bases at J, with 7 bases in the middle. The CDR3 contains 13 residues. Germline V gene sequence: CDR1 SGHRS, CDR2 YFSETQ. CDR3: CASSVGDTGELFF. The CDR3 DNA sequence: TGCGCCAGCAGCGTTGGGGACACCGGGGAGCTGTTTTTT.

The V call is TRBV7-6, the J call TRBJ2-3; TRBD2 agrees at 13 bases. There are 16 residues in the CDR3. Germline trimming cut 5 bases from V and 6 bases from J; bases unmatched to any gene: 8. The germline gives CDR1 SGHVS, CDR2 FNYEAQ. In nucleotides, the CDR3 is TGTGCCAGCAGCCGGACTAGCGGGAGTATTTTTGATACGCAGTATTTT. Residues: CASSRTSGSIFDTQYF.

CDR3 DNA sequence: TGCGCCAGCAGCTTGGCAGGGGGTGTCATGAACACTGAAGCTTTCTTT. Amino acids: CASSLAGGVMNTEAFF. The chain carries TRBV5-1 and TRBJ1-1, with 7 positions matching TRBD1. Looked up from germline, CDR1 is SGHRS and CDR2 is YFSETQ. The V gene end was trimmed by 0 bases and the J gene end by 0 bases; junction bases not matched to a gene: 5. This CDR3 is 16 amino acids long. The complete variable domain, with remaining parts taken from reference TRBV5-1 and TRBJ1-1, reads KAGVTQTPRYLIKTRGQQVTLSCSPISGHRSVSWYQQTPGQGLQFLFEYFSETQRNKGNFPGRFSGRQFSNSRSEMNVSTLELGDSALYLCASSLAGGVMNTEAFFGQGTRLTVV.

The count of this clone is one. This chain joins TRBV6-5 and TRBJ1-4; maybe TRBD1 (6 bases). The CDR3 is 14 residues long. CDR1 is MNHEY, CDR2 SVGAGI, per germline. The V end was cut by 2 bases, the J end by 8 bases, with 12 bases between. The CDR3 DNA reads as TGTGCCAGCAGTTACAGGGGGGGCAGAGAAAAACTGTTTTTT. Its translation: CASSYRGGREKLFF.

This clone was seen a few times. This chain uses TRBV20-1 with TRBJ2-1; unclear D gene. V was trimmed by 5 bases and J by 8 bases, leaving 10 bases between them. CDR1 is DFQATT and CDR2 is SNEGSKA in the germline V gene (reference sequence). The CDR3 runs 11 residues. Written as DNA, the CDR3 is TGCAGTGCTCCCGGTGCGGATGAGCAGTTCTTC. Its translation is CSAPGADEQFF.

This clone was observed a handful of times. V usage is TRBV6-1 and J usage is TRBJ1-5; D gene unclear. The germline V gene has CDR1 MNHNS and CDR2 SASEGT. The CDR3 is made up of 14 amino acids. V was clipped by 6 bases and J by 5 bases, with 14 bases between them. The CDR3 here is CASSGRPGDQPQHF. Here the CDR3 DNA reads TGTGCCAGCAGCGGCCGACCGGGAGATCAGCCCCAGCATTTT.

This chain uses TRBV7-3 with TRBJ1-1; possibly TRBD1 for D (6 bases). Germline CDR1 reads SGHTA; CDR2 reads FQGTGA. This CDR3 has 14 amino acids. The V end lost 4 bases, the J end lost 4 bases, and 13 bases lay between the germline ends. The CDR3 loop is CASSSTGGGTEAFF. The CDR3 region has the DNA TGTGCCAGCAGCTCCACAGGAGGGGGCACTGAAGCTTTCTTT.

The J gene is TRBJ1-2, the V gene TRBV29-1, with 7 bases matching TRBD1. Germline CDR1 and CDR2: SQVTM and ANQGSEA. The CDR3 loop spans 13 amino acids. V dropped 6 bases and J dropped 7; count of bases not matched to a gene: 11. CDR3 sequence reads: CSVGSDRASGYTF. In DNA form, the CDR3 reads TGCAGCGTGGGGTCCGACAGGGCCTCTGGCTACACCTTC.

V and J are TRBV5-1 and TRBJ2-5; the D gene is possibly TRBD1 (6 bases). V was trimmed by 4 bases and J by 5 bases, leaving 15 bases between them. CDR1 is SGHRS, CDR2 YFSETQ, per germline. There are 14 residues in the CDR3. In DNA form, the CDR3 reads TGCGCCAGCAGCCCTGCCGACAGGTTGGAGACCCAGTACTTC. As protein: CASSPADRLETQYF.

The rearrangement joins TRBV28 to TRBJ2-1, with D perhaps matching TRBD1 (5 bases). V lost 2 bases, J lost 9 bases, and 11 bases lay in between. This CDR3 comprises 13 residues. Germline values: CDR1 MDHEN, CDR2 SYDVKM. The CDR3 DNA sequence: TGTGCCAGCAGTTTAGGCAGGGCTGGTGAGCAGTTCTTC. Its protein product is CASSLGRAGEQFF.

The DNA for the CDR3 is TGTGCCAGCAGCAAACCTCCGGGACAGGGGGCTGTAGAGACCCAGTACTTC. As protein: CASSKPPGQGAVETQYF. The chain employs TRBV21-1 and TRBJ2-5; TRBD1 was called by the table and not checked on the DNA. TRBV21-1 is deemed a pseudogene. The CDR3 loop spans 17 amino acids.

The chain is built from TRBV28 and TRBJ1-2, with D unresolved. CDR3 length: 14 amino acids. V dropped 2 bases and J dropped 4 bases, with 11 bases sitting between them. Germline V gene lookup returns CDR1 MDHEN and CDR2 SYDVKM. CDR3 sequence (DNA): TGTGCCAGCAGTTTAGCAGGAGTCCGCTATGGCTACACCTTC. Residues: CASSLAGVRYGYTF.

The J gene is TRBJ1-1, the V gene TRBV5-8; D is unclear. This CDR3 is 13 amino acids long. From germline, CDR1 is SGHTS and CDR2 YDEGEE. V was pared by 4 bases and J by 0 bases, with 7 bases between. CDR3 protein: CASSRSMNTEAFF. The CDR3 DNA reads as TGTGCCAGCAGCCGAAGCATGAACACTGAAGCTTTCTTT.

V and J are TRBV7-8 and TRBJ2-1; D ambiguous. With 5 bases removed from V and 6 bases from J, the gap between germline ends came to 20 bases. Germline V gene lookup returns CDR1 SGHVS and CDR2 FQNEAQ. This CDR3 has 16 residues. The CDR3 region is CASSPRGDSPSNEQFF. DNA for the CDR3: TGTGCCAGCAGCCCACGAGGAGATTCGCCCTCCAATGAGCAGTTCTTC.

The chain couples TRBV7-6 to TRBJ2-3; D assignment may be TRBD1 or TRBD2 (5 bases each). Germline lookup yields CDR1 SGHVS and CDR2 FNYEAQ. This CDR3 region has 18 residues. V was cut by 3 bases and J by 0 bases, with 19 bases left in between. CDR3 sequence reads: CASSLSPGLMSSTDTQYF. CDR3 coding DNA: TGTGCCAGCAGCTTGTCCCCGGGGCTGATGAGTAGCACAGATACGCAGTATTTT.

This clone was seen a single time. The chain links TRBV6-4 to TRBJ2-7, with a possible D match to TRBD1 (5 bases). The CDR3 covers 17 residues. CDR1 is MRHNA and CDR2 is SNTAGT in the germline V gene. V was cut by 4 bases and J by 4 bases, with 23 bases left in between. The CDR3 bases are TGTGCCAGCAGTGCCCTCTGTGGGGCCCCGTTGTCGTACGAGCAGTACTTC. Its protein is CASSALCGAPLSYEQYF.

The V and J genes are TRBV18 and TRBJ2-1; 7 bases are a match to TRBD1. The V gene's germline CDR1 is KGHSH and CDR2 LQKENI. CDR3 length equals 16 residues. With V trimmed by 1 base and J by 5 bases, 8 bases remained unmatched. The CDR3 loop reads CASSPLRGGLDNEQFF. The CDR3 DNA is TGTGCCAGCTCACCACTAAGAGGGGGCCTCGACAATGAGCAGTTCTTC.

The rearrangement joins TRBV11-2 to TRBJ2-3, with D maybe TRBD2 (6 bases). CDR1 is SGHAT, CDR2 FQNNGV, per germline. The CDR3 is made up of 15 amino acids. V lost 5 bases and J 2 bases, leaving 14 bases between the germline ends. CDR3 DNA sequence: TGTGCCAGCAGCCCTATGGGACTCCCCACAGATACGCAGTATTTT. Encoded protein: CASSPMGLPTDTQYF.

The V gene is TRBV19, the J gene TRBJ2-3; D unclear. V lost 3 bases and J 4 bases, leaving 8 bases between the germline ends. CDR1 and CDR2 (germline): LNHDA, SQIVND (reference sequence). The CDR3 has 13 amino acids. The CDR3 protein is CASSIGSPDTQYF. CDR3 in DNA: TGTGCCAGTAGTATTGGCAGTCCAGATACGCAGTATTTT. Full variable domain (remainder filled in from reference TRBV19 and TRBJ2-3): DGGITQSPKYLFRKEGQNVTLSCEQNLNHDAMYWYRQDPGQGLRLIYYSQIVNDFQKGDIAEGYSVSREKKESFPLTVTSAQKNPTAFYLCASSIGSPDTQYFGPGTRLTVL.

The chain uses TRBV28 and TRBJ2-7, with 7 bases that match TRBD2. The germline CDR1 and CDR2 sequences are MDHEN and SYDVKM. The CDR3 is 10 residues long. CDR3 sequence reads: CAKAGYEQYF. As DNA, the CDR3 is TGTGCGAAAGCGGGGTACGAGCAGTACTTC.

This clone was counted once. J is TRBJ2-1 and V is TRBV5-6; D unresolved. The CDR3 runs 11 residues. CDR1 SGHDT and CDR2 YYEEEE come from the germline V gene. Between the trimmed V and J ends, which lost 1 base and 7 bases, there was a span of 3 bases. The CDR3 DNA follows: TGTGCCAGCAGCTTGATTAATGAGCAGTTCTTC. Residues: CASSLINEQFF.

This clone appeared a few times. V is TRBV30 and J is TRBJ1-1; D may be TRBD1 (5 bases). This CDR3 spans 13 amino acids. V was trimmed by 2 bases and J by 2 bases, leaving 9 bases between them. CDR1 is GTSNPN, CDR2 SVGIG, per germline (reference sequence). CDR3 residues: CAWSRDSNTEAFF. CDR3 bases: TGTGCCTGGAGTAGAGACAGCAACACTGAAGCTTTCTTT.

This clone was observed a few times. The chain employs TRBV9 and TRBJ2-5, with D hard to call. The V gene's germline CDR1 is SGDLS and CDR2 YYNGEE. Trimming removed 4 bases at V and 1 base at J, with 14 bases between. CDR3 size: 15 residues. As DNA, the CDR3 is TGTGCCAGCAGCCCTCAGCATGCCACCCAAGAGACCCAGTACTTC. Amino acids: CASSPQHATQETQYF.

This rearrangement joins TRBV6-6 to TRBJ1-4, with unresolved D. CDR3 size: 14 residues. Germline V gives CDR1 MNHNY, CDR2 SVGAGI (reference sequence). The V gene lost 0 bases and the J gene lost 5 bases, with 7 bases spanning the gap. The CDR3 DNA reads TGTGCCAGCAGTTACTCGACACGAAATGAAAAACTGTTTTTT. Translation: CASSYSTRNEKLFF.

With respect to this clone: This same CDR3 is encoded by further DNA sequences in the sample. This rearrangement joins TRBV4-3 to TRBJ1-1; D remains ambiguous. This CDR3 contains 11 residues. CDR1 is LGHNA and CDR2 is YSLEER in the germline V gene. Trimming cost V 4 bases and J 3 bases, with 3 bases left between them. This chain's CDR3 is CASSRDTEAFF. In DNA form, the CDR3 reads TGCGCCAGCAGCCGTGACACTGAAGCTTTCTTT.

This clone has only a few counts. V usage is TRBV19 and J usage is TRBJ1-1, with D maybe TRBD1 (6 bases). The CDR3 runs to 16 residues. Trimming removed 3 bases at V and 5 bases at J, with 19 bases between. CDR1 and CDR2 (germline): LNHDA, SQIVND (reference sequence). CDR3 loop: CASSMPGDPRRTEAFF. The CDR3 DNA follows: TGTGCCAGTAGTATGCCAGGGGACCCGAGGAGAACTGAAGCTTTCTTT. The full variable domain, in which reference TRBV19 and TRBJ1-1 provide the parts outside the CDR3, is DGGITQSPKYLFRKEGQNVTLSCEQNLNHDAMYWYRQDPGQGLRLIYYSQIVNDFQKGDIAEGYSVSREKKESFPLTVTSAQKNPTAFYLCASSMPGDPRRTEAFFGQGTRLTVV.

In nucleotides, the CDR3 is TGTGCCAGCAGCCCTCCCTGGGACAGGGGTGATTCACCCCTCCACTTT. This gives the protein CASSPPWDRGDSPLHF. This chain uses TRBV9 with TRBJ1-6, with 10 bases matching TRBD1. CDR3 length: 16 amino acids. Germline CDR1 SGDLS, CDR2 YYNGEE. V lost 4 bases, J lost 8 bases, and 9 bases stayed unmatched.

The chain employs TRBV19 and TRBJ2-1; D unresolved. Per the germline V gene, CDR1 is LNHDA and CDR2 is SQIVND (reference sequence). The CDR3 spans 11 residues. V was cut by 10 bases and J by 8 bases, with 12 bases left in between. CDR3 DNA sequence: TGTGCCACTTCTGGGGTATATGAGCAGTTCTTC. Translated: CATSGVYEQFF.

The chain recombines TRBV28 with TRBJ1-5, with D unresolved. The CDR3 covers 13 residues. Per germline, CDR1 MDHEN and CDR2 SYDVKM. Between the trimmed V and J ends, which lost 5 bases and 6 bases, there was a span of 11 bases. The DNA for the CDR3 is TGTGCCAGCAGTGATTCTCTAGGTCAGCCCCAGCATTTT. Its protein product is CASSDSLGQPQHF.